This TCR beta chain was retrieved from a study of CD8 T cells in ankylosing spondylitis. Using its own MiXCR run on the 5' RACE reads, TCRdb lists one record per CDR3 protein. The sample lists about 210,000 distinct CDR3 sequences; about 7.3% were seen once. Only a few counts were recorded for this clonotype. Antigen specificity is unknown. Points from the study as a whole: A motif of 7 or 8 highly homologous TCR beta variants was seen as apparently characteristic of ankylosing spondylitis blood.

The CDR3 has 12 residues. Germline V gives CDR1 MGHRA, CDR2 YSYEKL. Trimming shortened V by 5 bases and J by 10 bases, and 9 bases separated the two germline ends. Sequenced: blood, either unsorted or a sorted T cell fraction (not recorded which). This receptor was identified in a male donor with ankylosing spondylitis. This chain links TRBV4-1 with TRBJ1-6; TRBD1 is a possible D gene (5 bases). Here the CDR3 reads CASSSGASPLHF. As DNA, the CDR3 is TGCGCCAGCAGCTCCGGGGCATCACCCCTCCACTTT.